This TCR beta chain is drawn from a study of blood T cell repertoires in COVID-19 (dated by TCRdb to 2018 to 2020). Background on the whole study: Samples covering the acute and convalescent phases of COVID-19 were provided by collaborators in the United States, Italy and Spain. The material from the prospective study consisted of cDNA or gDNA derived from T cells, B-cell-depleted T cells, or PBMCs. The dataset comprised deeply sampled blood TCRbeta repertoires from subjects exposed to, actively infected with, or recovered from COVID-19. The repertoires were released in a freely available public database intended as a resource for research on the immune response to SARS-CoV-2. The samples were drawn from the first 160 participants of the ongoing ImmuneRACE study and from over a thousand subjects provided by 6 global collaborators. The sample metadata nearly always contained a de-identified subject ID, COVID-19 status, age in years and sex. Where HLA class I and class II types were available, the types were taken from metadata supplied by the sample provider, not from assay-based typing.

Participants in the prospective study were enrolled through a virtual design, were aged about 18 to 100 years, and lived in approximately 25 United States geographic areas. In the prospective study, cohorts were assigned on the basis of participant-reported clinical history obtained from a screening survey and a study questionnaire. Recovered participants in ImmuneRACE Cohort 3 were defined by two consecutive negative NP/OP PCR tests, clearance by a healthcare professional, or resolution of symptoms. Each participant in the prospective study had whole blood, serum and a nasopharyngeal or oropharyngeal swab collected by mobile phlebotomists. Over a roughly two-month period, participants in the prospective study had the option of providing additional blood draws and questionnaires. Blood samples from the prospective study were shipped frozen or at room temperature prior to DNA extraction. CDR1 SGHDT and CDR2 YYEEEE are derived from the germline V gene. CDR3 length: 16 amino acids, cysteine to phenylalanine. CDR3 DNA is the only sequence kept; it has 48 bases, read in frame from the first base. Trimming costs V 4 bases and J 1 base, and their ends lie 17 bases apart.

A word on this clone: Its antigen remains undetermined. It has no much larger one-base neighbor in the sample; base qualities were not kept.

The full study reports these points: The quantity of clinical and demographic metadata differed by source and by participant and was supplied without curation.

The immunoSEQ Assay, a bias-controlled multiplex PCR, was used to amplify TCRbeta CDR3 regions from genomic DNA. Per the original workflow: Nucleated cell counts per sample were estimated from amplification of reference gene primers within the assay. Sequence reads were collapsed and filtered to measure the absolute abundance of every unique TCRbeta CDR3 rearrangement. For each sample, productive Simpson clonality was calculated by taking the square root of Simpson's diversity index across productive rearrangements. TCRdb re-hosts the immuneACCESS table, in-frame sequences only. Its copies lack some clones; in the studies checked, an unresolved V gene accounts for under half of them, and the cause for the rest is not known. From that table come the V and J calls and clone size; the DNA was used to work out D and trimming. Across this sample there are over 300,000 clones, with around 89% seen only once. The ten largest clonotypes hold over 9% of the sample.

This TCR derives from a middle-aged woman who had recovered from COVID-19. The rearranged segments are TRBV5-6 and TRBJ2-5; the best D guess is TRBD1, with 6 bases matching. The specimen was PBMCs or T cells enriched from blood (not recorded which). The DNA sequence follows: TGTGCCAGCAGCCCGGGACCCAGGGGCCCCCAAGAGACCCAGTACTTC. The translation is CASSPGPRGPQETQYF.